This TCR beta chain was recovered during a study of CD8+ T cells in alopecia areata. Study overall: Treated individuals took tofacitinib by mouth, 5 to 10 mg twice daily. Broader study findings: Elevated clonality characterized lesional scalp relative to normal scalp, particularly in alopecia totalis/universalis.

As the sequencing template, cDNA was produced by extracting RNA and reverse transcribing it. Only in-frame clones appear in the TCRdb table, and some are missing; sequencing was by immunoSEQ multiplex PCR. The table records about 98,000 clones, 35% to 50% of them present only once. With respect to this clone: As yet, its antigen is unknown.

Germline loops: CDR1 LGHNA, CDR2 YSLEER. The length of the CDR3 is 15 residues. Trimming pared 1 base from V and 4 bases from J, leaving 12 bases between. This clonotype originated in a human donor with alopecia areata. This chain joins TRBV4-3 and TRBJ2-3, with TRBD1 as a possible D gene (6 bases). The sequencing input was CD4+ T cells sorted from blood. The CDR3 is CASSQGGGGADTQYF. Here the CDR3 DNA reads TGCGCCAGCAGCCAAGGAGGTGGGGGCGCAGATACGCAGTATTTT.